The present T cell receptor beta chain was sequenced within a study of Ad26.COV2.S vaccination and SARS-CoV-2 variants. Study outcomes and limitations: The analyses of TCR breadth and depth may have understated the size of total T cell responses. Relative to placebo recipients, vaccine recipients exhibited elevated spike-specific TCR breadth. Similar non-spike TCR breadth was seen in vaccine and placebo recipients.

A remark on this clone: Its antigen is undetermined.

This CDR3 is built from 12 residues. The V and J ends lost 5 bases and 9 bases respectively, with 11 bases between them. Assay used: immunoSEQ multiplex PCR; TCRdb lists only in-frame clones, some missing. In the table there are some 190,000 clones, around 88% of which are singletons. The specimen was peripheral blood, collected after recovery from COVID-19. The TCR originated in a human donor who had recovered from COVID-19. The gene calls are TRBV12-3 or TRBV12-4 and TRBJ1-5; TRBD1 is a possible D gene (5 bases). The CDR3 reads CASSLPGGPQHF. The CDR3 DNA sequence: TGTGCCAGCAGTCTCCCCGGGGGGCCCCAGCATTTT.